Each of the 22 T cell receptor beta chains below was sequenced from the same sample in a study of blood T cell repertoires in COVID-19. Clones were sequenced by immunoSEQ multiplex PCR, and TCRdb holds only the in-frame ones, with some missing. This repertoire shows roughly 200,000 clones, roughly 84% found once; its top ten account for 18%. The sequenced sample consisted of peripheral blood. The origin of the receptors is a person aged 70 to 79 with COVID-19, enrolled during active disease.

The chain recombines TRBV7-2 with TRBJ2-2; D not certain. V was shortened by 5 bases and J by 9 bases, with 16 bases between the two germline ends. The length of the CDR3 is 14 residues. CDR1 SGHTA and CDR2 FQGNSA come from the germline V gene. The CDR3 loop is CASSLASLSRELFF. The CDR3 coding sequence is TGTGCCAGCAGCCTCGCCTCACTTAGCCGGGAGCTGTTTTTT. The whole variable domain, filled in from reference TRBV7-2 and TRBJ2-2, reads GAGVSQSPSNKVTEKGKDVELRCDPISGHTALYWYRQSLGQGLEFLIYFQGNSAPDKSGLPSDRFSAERTGGSVSTLTIQRTQQEDSAVYLCASSLASLSRELFFGEGSRLTVL.

The chain couples TRBV9 to TRBJ2-5; possibly TRBD2 for D (5 bases). The CDR3 runs to 13 residues. V lost 4 bases and J 5 bases, leaving 12 bases between the germline ends. Germline CDR1 SGDLS, CDR2 YYNGEE. CDR3 in amino acids: CASSQRPGETQYF. Here the CDR3 DNA reads TGTGCCAGCAGCCAAAGACCGGGGGAGACCCAGTACTTC.

The chain uses TRBV27 and TRBJ2-2; D gene ambiguous. V gave up 7 bases and J gave up 3 bases, with 12 bases separating them. The CDR3 sequence is 14 residues long. Germline V CDR1 and CDR2: MNHEY, SMNVEV (reference sequence). The CDR3, as DNA: TGTGCCAGCAAGCTGGCCAGCGACACCGGGGAGCTGTTTTTT. Amino acid sequence: CASKLASDTGELFF.

CDR3 region: CASSLARDRVQRNEQFF. The CDR3 DNA reads as TGTGCCAGCAGCTTAGCGCGGGACAGGGTGCAGAGGAATGAGCAGTTCTTC. The V gene is TRBV7-9, the J gene TRBJ2-1; 9 nucleotides agree with TRBD1. This CDR3 is 17 amino acids long. The ends lost 0 bases at V and 7 bases at J; junction bases unmatched: 10. From germline, CDR1 is SEHNR and CDR2 FQNEAQ (reference sequence).

The chain uses TRBV6-2 or TRBV6-3 and TRBJ1-1; 7 nucleotides align to TRBD1. The germline V gene has CDR1 MNHEY and CDR2 SVGEGT. This CDR3 contains 15 residues. The J segment lost 11 bases and the V segment lost 2 bases, leaving 14 bases of the junction unmatched. CDR3 amino acids: CASSYGTRDSNRAFF. The CDR3 coding sequence is TGTGCCAGCAGTTACGGGACCCGGGACAGCAATCGGGCTTTCTTT.

The genes are TRBV27 and TRBJ2-7; D is possibly TRBD1 (6 bases). Trimming removed 6 bases from V and 1 base from J, with 10 bases in between. The germline V gene encodes CDR1 MNHEY and CDR2 SMNVEV (reference sequence). The CDR3 totals 13 residues. The CDR3: CASSPGHSYEQYF. The CDR3 DNA is TGTGCCAGCAGCCCGGGACATTCCTACGAGCAGTACTTC.

V usage is TRBV24-1 and J usage is TRBJ2-2, with D possibly matching TRBD1 (5 bases). Germline V CDR1 and CDR2: KGHDR, SFDVKD. Trimming shortened V by 6 bases and J by 2 bases, and 21 bases separated the two germline ends. The CDR3 has 18 residues. CDR3 protein: CATSSRARQQVNTGELFF. CDR3 sequence (DNA): TGTGCCACCAGTAGCAGGGCAAGACAACAAGTAAACACCGGGGAGCTGTTTTTT.

This clone was seen a handful of times. The CDR3 sequence: CARDPGQGGMNTEAFF. The CDR3 nucleotides read TGTGCCAGGGACCCAGGACAGGGAGGAATGAACACTGAAGCTTTCTTT. This chain links TRBV2 with TRBJ1-1; 8 bases are shared with TRBD1. The germline gives CDR1 SNHLY, CDR2 FYNNEI. CDR3 length equals 16 residues. The ends lost 9 bases at V and 0 bases at J; junction bases unmatched: 12.

The V call is TRBV28, the J call TRBJ1-1; perhaps TRBD1 as D (5 bases). CDR1 and CDR2 from the germline V gene are MDHEN and SYDVKM. This CDR3 is 12 amino acids long. V was trimmed by 2 bases and J by 8 bases, leaving 9 bases between them. The CDR3 spells CASSLRGWEAFF. CDR3 in DNA: TGTGCCAGCAGTTTAAGGGGTTGGGAAGCTTTCTTT.

The chain joins TRBV11-2 to TRBJ2-1, with D tentatively TRBD2 (5 bases). Between the trimmed V and J ends, which lost 7 bases and 2 bases, there was a span of 9 bases. This CDR3 is 13 amino acids long. Per the germline V gene, CDR1 is SGHAT and CDR2 is FQNNGV. The CDR3: CASTKRTYNEQFF. CDR3 sequence (DNA): TGTGCCAGCACTAAGCGGACCTACAATGAGCAGTTCTTC.

For the CDR3, the DNA is TGCAGCGCAGGGGCCTCGGATACGCAGTATTTT. Translation: CSAGASDTQYF. V and J are TRBV29-1 and TRBJ2-3, with D possibly being TRBD1 (6 bases). The CDR3 is 11 amino acids. V was clipped by 7 bases and J by 6 bases, with 11 bases between them. From germline, CDR1 is SQVTM and CDR2 ANQGSEA.

The chain has TRBV5-1 and TRBJ1-2; TRBD1 matches at 8 bases. This CDR3 is 14 amino acids long. CDR1 and CDR2 from the germline V gene are SGHRS and YFSETQ. V lost 4 bases and J lost 0; bases outside the gene matches: 2. The CDR3 is CASSLTGANYGYTF. CDR3 in DNA: TGCGCCAGCAGCCTGACAGGGGCTAACTATGGCTACACCTTC.

The rearrangement joins TRBV11-2 to TRBJ2-1; 8 bases fit TRBD2. The length of the CDR3 is 13 residues. Trimming removed 6 bases from V and 7 bases from J; junction bases left unmatched: 5. Germline V CDR1 and CDR2: SGHAT, FQNNGV. The DNA for the CDR3 is TGTGCCAGCAGGACGGGAGGGGGTAATGAGCAGTTCTTC. Protein product: CASRTGGGNEQFF.

The CDR3 reads CASSPRRGASGFTGELFF. Here the CDR3 DNA reads TGTGCCAGCAGCCCGAGACGGGGGGCTTCAGGGTTCACCGGGGAGCTGTTTTTT. The rearrangement uses TRBV7-8 and TRBJ2-2; D possibly corresponds to TRBD2 (7 bases). The V end was cut by 5 bases, the J end by 4 bases, with 23 bases between. This CDR3 comprises 18 residues. CDR1 and CDR2 (germline): SGHVS, FQNEAQ.

The rearrangement links TRBV7-3 to TRBJ2-5; D uncertain. Germline V gene data show CDR1 as SGHTA and CDR2 as FQGTGA. Trimming removed 0 bases from V and 5 bases from J, with 7 bases in between. The CDR3 length is 13 residues. Here the CDR3 reads CASSLTLSETQYF. In DNA form, the CDR3 reads TGTGCCAGCAGCTTAACCCTTAGTGAGACCCAGTACTTC.

This clone was counted only a few times. This chain connects TRBV6-1 to TRBJ1-6; TRBD1 matches 8 bases. The CDR3 spans 18 residues. Germline loops: CDR1 MNHNS, CDR2 SASEGT. The trim removed 4 bases at V and 0 bases at J, leaving 8 bases unmatched. The CDR3 DNA follows: TGTGCCAGCAGTGGCCCGGGACAGGCGAGCTCCTATAATTCACCCCTCCACTTT. Translation: CASSGPGQASSYNSPLHF.

J is TRBJ2-2 and V is TRBV9; 11 bases agree with TRBD1. The CDR3 is 15 amino acids. V gave up 2 bases and J gave up 5 bases; unmatched junction bases: 2. Germline V gene sequence: CDR1 SGDLS, CDR2 YYNGEE. As DNA, the CDR3 is TGTGCCAGCAGCGTCGGGACAGGGGGGACCGGGGAGCTGTTTTTT. Translated: CASSVGTGGTGELFF. The whole variable domain, remainder taken from reference TRBV9 and TRBJ2-2, is DSGVTQTPKHLITATGQRVTLRCSPRSGDLSVYWYQQSLDQGLQFLIQYYNGEERAKGNILERFSAQQFPDLHSELNLSSLELGDSALYFCASSVGTGGTGELFFGEGSRLTVL.

The rearrangement uses TRBV14 and TRBJ2-2, with TRBD1 identical over 8 bases. This CDR3 has 18 amino acids. In germline, CDR1 is SGHDN, CDR2 FVKESK. After removal of 3 bases from V and 0 bases from J, the junction contained 9 bases not matched to a gene. The chain's CDR3 is CASSHFGQGRANTGELFF. DNA of the CDR3: TGTGCCAGCAGCCATTTCGGACAGGGTCGGGCGAACACCGGGGAGCTGTTTTTT.

The J gene is TRBJ1-1, the V gene TRBV29-1; 12 nucleotides line up with TRBD1. Unmatched junction bases numbered 13, after V lost 7 bases and J lost 4 bases. The CDR3 runs 16 residues. Germline V gene sequence: CDR1 SQVTM, CDR2 ANQGSEA. CDR3: CSASSGTGGLGTEAFF. The CDR3 DNA follows: TGCAGCGCCTCTTCCGGGACAGGGGGCTTGGGCACTGAAGCTTTCTTT. The full variable domain, in which reference TRBV29-1 and TRBJ1-1 provide the parts outside the CDR3, is SAVISQKPSRDICQRGTSLTIQCQVDSQVTMMFWYRQQPGQSLTLIATANQGSEATYESGFVIDKFPISRPNLTFSTLTVSNMSPEDSSIYLCSASSGTGGLGTEAFFGQGTRLTVV.

The chain links TRBV18 to TRBJ1-1, with D tentatively TRBD1 (6 bases). This CDR3 is 14 amino acids long. From germline, CDR1 is KGHSH and CDR2 LQKENI. With 0 bases removed from V and 5 bases from J, the gap between germline ends came to 10 bases. The DNA of the CDR3 is TGTGCCAGCTCACCACCGATACAGGGTACTGAAGCTTTCTTT. Translated: CASSPPIQGTEAFF.

The rearrangement joins TRBV28 to TRBJ1-1, with 11 bases fitting TRBD1. The CDR3 sequence is 14 residues long. The ends lost 10 bases at V and 4 bases at J; junction bases unmatched: 8. In germline, CDR1 is MDHEN, CDR2 SYDVKM. CDR3 in DNA: TGTGCCACTAGGACAGGGGGCTGGTTCACTGAAGCTTTCTTT. Its translation is CATRTGGWFTEAFF.

This clone is a singleton in its sample. The rearrangement uses TRBV7-2 and TRBJ2-3, with TRBD2 identical over 8 bases. The CDR3 contains 16 residues. Germline V gene sequence: CDR1 SGHTA, CDR2 FQGNSA. The junction had 7 bases not matched to a gene; V was cut back by 0 bases and J by 5 bases. Here the CDR3 DNA reads TGTGCCAGCAGCTTAGCATCAACGGGAGGGGGAGATACGCAGTATTTT. Translated: CASSLASTGGGDTQYF.